The rows below give T cell receptor beta chains drawn from one sample of a study of early stage breast cancer tumors. Clones were sequenced by immunoSEQ multiplex PCR, and TCRdb holds only the in-frame ones, with some missing. The sample carries 39,000 or so clones, around two thirds recorded once. The sequenced sample was blood. The receptors shown here come from a person aged 45-60 years with breast cancer. Both conserved end residues are part of each CDR3. The order of the fields is V gene, clone size, J gene, D gene, CDR3 DNA, CDR3 protein. The D gene is left open where the match is weak. Size is stated for part of the rows, as once, few or many counts, or as a class when the clone is expanded.

>TRBV12-5|NA|TRBJ2-5|NA
TGTGCTAGTGGTGACACCTCAGGGCGAGGCGGAGAGACCCAGTACTTC
CASGDTSGRGGETQYF
>TRBV27|NA|TRBJ2-7|TRBD2
TGTGCCAGCAGTTTTCTTGGCGGGAGGTCCTACGAGCAGTACTTC
CASSFLGGRSYEQYF
>TRBV15|NA|TRBJ1-2|TRBD1
TGTGCCACCAGCAGAGCGAGGGACAGCTTATATGGCTACACCTTC
CATSRARDSLYGYTF
>TRBV7-7|NA|TRBJ2-5|NA
TGTGCTAGCAGCTTAGGGCTTGGGGGGCAAGAGACCCAGTACTTC
CASSLGLGGQETQYF
>TRBV13|NA|TRBJ2-1|TRBD1
TGTGCCAGCAGCCACACCGGGACAGGCTACAATGAGCAGTTCTTC
CASSHTGTGYNEQFF
>TRBV7-2|once|TRBJ1-1|NA
TGTGCCAGCAGCTTAGGGGGGCCGAACACTGAAGCTTTCTTT
CASSLGGPNTEAFF
>TRBV6-1|NA|TRBJ2-3|NA
TGTGCCAGCAGTGAAGGGTACGGAGAATTTCGCACAGATACGCAGTATTTT
CASSEGYGEFRTDTQYF
>TRBV19|NA|TRBJ1-5|NA
TGTGCCAGTAGCCAAGAGGGGAGGGCAAGAGGGAATCAGCCCCAGCATTTT
CASSQEGRARGNQPQHF
>TRBV11-3|many|TRBJ2-7|NA
TGTGCCAGCAGCTCCCGACTAGTTCATCCTTACGAGCAGTACTTC
CASSSRLVHPYEQYF
>TRBV5-1|few|TRBJ1-1|NA
TGTGCCAGCAGCTCAACAGAGAACACTGAAGCTTTCTTT
CASSSTENTEAFF
>TRBV9|NA|TRBJ2-1|TRBD1
TGTGCCAGCAGCCCGAAGTCGGGACAGTCCTACAATGAGCAGTTCTTC
CASSPKSGQSYNEQFF
>TRBV18|NA|TRBJ2-5|TRBD1
TGTGCCAGCTCAAGGGACAGGGGCGTAGAGACCCAGTACTTC
CASSRDRGVETQYF
>TRBV6-1|NA|TRBJ2-1|TRBD1
TGTGCCAGCAGTCTGGACAGGGCCAATGAGCAGTTCTTC
CASSLDRANEQFF
>TRBV27|NA|TRBJ2-1|NA
TGTGCCAGCAGTCGAAGCGCGGAATCCTACAATGAGCAGTTCTTC
CASSRSAESYNEQFF
>TRBV7-8|NA|TRBJ2-3|NA
TGTGCCAGCAGCCCCATGGCGGTAAGCACAGATACGCAGTATTTT
CASSPMAVSTDTQYF
>TRBV11-2|NA|TRBJ2-5|NA
TGTGCCAGCTGTTTTGGAGGGGCCCAAGAGACCCAGTACTTC
CASCFGGAQETQYF
>TRBV27|NA|TRBJ2-1|TRBD2
TGTGCCAGCAGTTTAATCTCGCGGGACTACGAGCAGTTCTTC
CASSLISRDYEQFF
>TRBV19|NA|TRBJ2-4|NA
TGTGCCAGTAGTATAGAGCAGGGGGGAAACATTCAGTACTTC
CASSIEQGGNIQYF
>TRBV5-5|NA|TRBJ2-7|NA
TGTGCCAGCAGCTTGACAGGAGGGTTTTCCTACGAGCAGTACTTC
CASSLTGGFSYEQYF
>TRBV7-6|NA|TRBJ1-6|TRBD1
TGTGCCAGCAGCTTACGGCCAGGGGGGAATAATTCACCCCTCCACTTT
CASSLRPGGNNSPLHF
>TRBV4-3|NA|TRBJ1-2|NA
TGCGCCAGCAGCCAAGTTGTGACAGGCCCCTATGGCTACACCTTC
CASSQVVTGPYGYTF
>TRBV10-3|NA|TRBJ2-7|TRBD1
TGTGCCATCACTCGTACTGACCGGGACAGGGGGTTTTCGGACGAGCAGTACTTC
CAITRTDRDRGFSDEQYF